Following are 22 T cell receptor beta chains from one sample sequenced in a study of early T cells in non-severe SARS-CoV-2 infection. MiXCR, applied by TCRdb to the 5' RACE reads, yields one record per CDR3 protein. The profile shows more than 85,000 distinct CDR3 sequences, roughly 17% of them singletons. The sequencing sample was made of whole blood. Receptors originate from an adult who was a healthcare worker with PCR-confirmed SARS-CoV-2 infection or an uninfected control (not recorded which).

The chain has TRBV2 and TRBJ2-1; D gene uncertain. The CDR3 length is 17 residues. V lost 7 bases and J 0 bases, leaving 19 bases between the germline ends. The germline V gene has CDR1 SNHLY and CDR2 FYNNEI. DNA for the CDR3: TGTGCCAGCACATACCCCCTGGTGGAAAGCTCCTACAATGAGCAGTTCTTC. As protein: CASTYPLVESSYNEQFF.

V is TRBV7-2 and J is TRBJ2-7; the match to TRBD2 covers 10 bases. Germline loops: CDR1 SGHTA, CDR2 FQGNSA. V lost 5 bases to trimming and J lost 6 bases; unmatched junction nucleotides: 13. The CDR3 is 16 amino acids. CDR3 sequence: CASSPNLAGGAGEQYF. The DNA for the CDR3 is TGTGCCAGCAGCCCAAACTTAGCGGGGGGAGCAGGCGAGCAGTACTTC.

This clonotype was seen more than once but under ten times. The V and J genes are TRBV30 and TRBJ2-2; 8 positions match TRBD1. This CDR3 has 15 amino acids. The trim removed 2 bases at V and 6 bases at J, leaving 8 bases unmatched. Germline V lookup: CDR1 GTSNPN, CDR2 SVGIG (reference sequence). CDR3 sequence (DNA): TGTGCCTGGAGTATTGGGCAGGGGGCGTCCGGGGAGCTGTTTTTT. As protein: CAWSIGQGASGELFF.

Only a few counts were recorded for this clonotype. This chain links TRBV9 with TRBJ2-7; D perhaps matches TRBD1 (6 bases). V lost 4 bases and J lost 3, with 17 bases in between. Germline CDR1 reads SGDLS; CDR2 reads YYNGEE. This CDR3 spans 15 amino acids. The CDR3 region has the DNA TGTGCCAGCAGCTCTCAAGCTCGGACAGTCTACGAGCAGTACTTC. Translating gives CASSSQARTVYEQYF. Together with reference TRBV9 and TRBJ2-7, the CDR3 gives the full variable domain: DSGVTQTPKHLITATGQRVTLRCSPRSGDLSVYWYQQSLDQGLQFLIQYYNGEERAKGNILERFSAQQFPDLHSELNLSSLELGDSALYFCASSSQARTVYEQYFGPGTRLTVT.

The V and J genes are TRBV5-1 and TRBJ2-5; D uncertain. This CDR3 comprises 15 residues. Trimming removed 3 bases at V and 5 bases at J, with 17 bases between. The germline V gene has CDR1 SGHRS and CDR2 YFSETQ. The CDR3, as DNA: TGCGCCAGCAGCTCCCGGACCTCAGCCCTGGAGACCCAGTACTTC. Translating it yields CASSSRTSALETQYF.

The chain carries TRBV28 and TRBJ1-5; perhaps TRBD1 as D (5 bases). The CDR3 is 15 amino acids. Germline V gene lookup returns CDR1 MDHEN and CDR2 SYDVKM. V was shortened by 6 bases and J by 2 bases, with 14 bases between the two germline ends. CDR3 protein: CASSTLGGGNQPQHF. CDR3 nucleotides: TGTGCCAGCAGCACTCTTGGGGGAGGCAATCAGCCCCAGCATTTT.

This clonotype turned up a few times. The V gene is TRBV2, the J gene TRBJ2-4, with D uncertain. The CDR3 totals 14 residues. Germline lookup yields CDR1 SNHLY and CDR2 FYNNEI. With 6 bases removed from V and 7 bases from J, the gap between germline ends came to 16 bases. The CDR3, as DNA: TGTGCCAGCAGCGTGGATACGGTCCGGAACATTCAGTACTTC. This codes for CASSVDTVRNIQYF.

The chain combines TRBV21-1 with TRBJ1-2; the table's D call, TRBD1, has no DNA check behind it. TRBV21-1 is given as a pseudogene. This CDR3 has 10 amino acids. The CDR3 region has the DNA TGTGCCATCAAAGGGACGGGCTACACCTTC. Encoded protein: CAIKGTGYTF.

J is TRBJ2-3 and V is TRBV28, with 8 bases fitting TRBD2. V was pared by 8 bases and J by 3 bases, with 16 bases of the junction left unmatched. CDR3 length equals 17 residues. Germline loops: CDR1 MDHEN, CDR2 SYDVKM. This chain's CDR3 is CASRTPTKREMTDTQYF. The CDR3 coding sequence is TGTGCCAGCCGAACCCCAACCAAGCGGGAGATGACAGATACGCAGTATTTT.

As to this clonotype: A read error may produce the germline difference seen at one junction end. V gene TRBV27 combines with J gene TRBJ2-1, with D perhaps TRBD1 (5 bases). The CDR3 sequence is 10 residues long. The germline V gene encodes CDR1 MNHEY and CDR2 SMNVEV (reference sequence). CDR3 amino acids: CASSFCDSGF. CDR3 sequence (DNA): TGTGCCAGCAGTTTCTGTGACAGTGGCTTC.

This clonotype was counted ten times or more. The V gene is TRBV5-1, the J gene TRBJ2-7, with D possibly matching TRBD1 (5 bases). This CDR3 is built from 13 residues. Germline V gives CDR1 SGHRS, CDR2 YFSETQ. Trimming left V 4 bases short and J 2 bases short, with 10 bases between. In nucleotides, the CDR3 is TGCGCCAGCAGCCTAGACAGAGCCTACGAGCAGTACTTC. This codes for CASSLDRAYEQYF.

This clonotype was observed a handful of times. The V call is TRBV19, the J call TRBJ1-5, with 8 bases fitting TRBD1. The CDR3 totals 16 residues. V shed 5 bases, J shed 6 bases, and the junction held 12 bases outside the gene matches. Germline CDR1 is LNHDA and CDR2 is SQIVND (reference sequence). In DNA form, the CDR3 reads TGTGCCAGTAGTGCAACCCCAGGGGGCTACGGTCAGCCCCAGCATTTT. Residues: CASSATPGGYGQPQHF.

This clonotype was detected only a few times. The rearrangement joins TRBV28 to TRBJ1-1; D uncertain. Trimming pared 1 base from V and 3 bases from J, leaving 9 bases between. Looked up from germline, CDR1 is MDHEN and CDR2 is SYDVKM. CDR3 length: 14 residues. CDR3 DNA: TGTGCCAGCAGTTTATTACGGTCCCACACTGAAGCTTTCTTT. Translating gives CASSLLRSHTEAFF.

This clonotype was seen a few times. V is TRBV6-1 and J is TRBJ2-6; D gene unclear. The CDR3 totals 14 residues. CDR1 and CDR2 (germline): MNHNS, SASEGT. The V end lost 2 bases, the J end lost 2 bases, and 4 bases lay between the germline ends. CDR3 in amino acids: CASSESPGANVLTF. In DNA form, the CDR3 reads TGTGCCAGCAGTGAATCTCCTGGGGCCAACGTCCTGACTTTC.

Concerning this clonotype: A much larger clone is a single base away; this may be a read error. V gene TRBV21-1 combines with J gene TRBJ1-5; TRBD1 is the table's D call and was not checked against the DNA. TRBV21-1 constitutes a pseudogene. This CDR3 is built from 13 residues. CDR3 coding DNA: TGTGCCGGACAGGATGGGCGCAATCGGCCCCAGCATTTT. Translated: CAGQDGRNRPQHF.

CDR3 sequence reads: CASRPPVYRRSGNTIYF. In nucleotides, the CDR3 is TGTGCCAGCAGACCTCCGGTCTATAGACGCTCTGGAAACACCATATATTTT. This sequence joins TRBV7-9 and TRBJ1-3; D not certain. Trimming stripped 6 bases from V and 0 bases from J, with 18 bases between. Germline CDR1 and CDR2: SEHNR and FQNEAQ (reference sequence). CDR3 size: 17 residues.

This clonotype was picked up a small number of times. The rearrangement joins TRBV19 to TRBJ2-1; D may be TRBD2 (5 bases). This CDR3 is built from 13 residues. V was shortened by 10 bases and J by 9 bases, with 19 bases between the two germline ends. Germline values: CDR1 LNHDA, CDR2 SQIVND (reference sequence). CDR3 protein: CATTTGGLSEQFF. The CDR3 nucleotides are TGTGCCACCACCACGGGCGGGCTTAGTGAGCAGTTCTTC.

This clonotype has a count of ten or more. This chain joins TRBV28 and TRBJ2-7, with 12 nucleotides matching TRBD2. Per the germline V gene, CDR1 is MDHEN and CDR2 is SYDVKM. The CDR3 covers 16 residues. V lost 4 bases, J lost 1 base, and 5 bases stayed unmatched. The CDR3 reads CASSSPGTSGSYEQYF. DNA for the CDR3: TGTGCCAGCAGTTCACCAGGGACTAGCGGGTCCTACGAGCAGTACTTC.

This clonotype was observed a handful of times. V usage is TRBV6-2 or TRBV6-3 and J usage is TRBJ2-7; D may be TRBD2 (6 bases). CDR3 length: 16 residues. V shed 0 bases and J shed 4 bases, with 16 bases lying between them. CDR1 is MNHEY and CDR2 is SVGEGT in the germline V gene. CDR3 residues: CASSYSTSGAGYEQYF. In DNA, the CDR3 is TGTGCCAGCAGTTACTCGACGTCGGGAGCTGGGTACGAGCAGTACTTC.

The gene calls are TRBV28 and TRBJ2-5; perhaps TRBD1 as D (5 bases). The ends were cut back, 6 bases at V and 4 bases at J, with 15 bases in the middle. Germline loops: CDR1 MDHEN, CDR2 SYDVKM. This CDR3 region has 14 residues. In DNA form, the CDR3 reads TGTGCCAGCAGCCGGACAACCCAGGGAGAGACCCAGTACTTC. Its protein product is CASSRTTQGETQYF.

This clonotype was counted a few times. V gene TRBV18 combines with J gene TRBJ2-3, with 8 bases fitting TRBD2. Trimming cost V 4 bases and J 0 bases; bases outside gene matches: 6. This CDR3 has 16 amino acids. The germline V gene has CDR1 KGHSH and CDR2 LQKENI. The DNA of the CDR3 is TGTGCCAGCTCACTTCTGGCTAGCGGGAGCACAGATACGCAGTATTTT. It translates to CASSLLASGSTDTQYF.

This chain uses TRBV24-1 with TRBJ2-1, with D uncertain. The CDR3 contains 16 residues. Germline V CDR1 and CDR2: KGHDR, SFDVKD. Trimming pared 4 bases from V and 15 bases from J, leaving 27 bases between. The CDR3: CATSDPYTTKCVITFF. The CDR3 region has the DNA TGTGCCACCAGTGACCCCTACACTACAAAGTGCGTGATAACGTTCTTC.